This T cell receptor (beta chain) was observed in a study of blood T cell repertoires in COVID-19. Study summary: The study drew acute and convalescent COVID-19 samples from the United States, Italy and Spain. PBMCs, B-cell-depleted T cells, or T cells provided the cDNA or gDNA that made up the material.

Original processing notes: Reference gene primers were amplified, and this amplification served to estimate nucleated cell counts. This table comes from immunoSEQ multiplex PCR, and its TCRdb copy is limited to in-frame clones, with some not included. Clone size and the V and J calls come from that table; the DNA yielded D and trimming. The sample lists about 310,000 clones, roughly 84% occurring once. This CDR3 comprises 12 residues. Germline CDR1 LNHDA, CDR2 SQIVND (reference sequence). The germline V and J ends were trimmed by 6 bases and 4 bases, with 7 bases remaining between them. The receptor's source is a man in his fifties with active or convalescent COVID-19. The sequenced material came from peripheral blood. J is TRBJ1-5 and V is TRBV19; D ambiguous. The CDR3 here is CASSPLNQPQHF. In DNA form, the CDR3 reads TGTGCCAGTAGCCCCTTAAATCAGCCCCAGCATTTT.